This section outlines one T cell receptor beta chain sequence together with its context. No antigen is known for it. Use of 60 Vbeta and 13 Jbeta primers characterized the PCR. Assay used: immunoSEQ multiplex PCR; TCRdb lists only in-frame clones, some missing. The sample yields around 130,000 clones, around 80% seen once. This record comes from a study of cytomegalovirus exposure and HLA in healthy donors. Study-level background: The 110 million or so unique TCR beta sequences, from roughly 170 million T cells, were found by an earlier analysis. The study, taken as a whole, reports: When analyzed later, a missense DCLRE1C variant was found to be linked to TCR beta V- and J-gene trimming. Presence/absence analyses supposed approximately even sequencing depth among donors.

The CDR3 extends over 14 amino acids. Trimming left V 1 base short and J 1 base short, with 4 bases between. The germline V gene encodes CDR1 SGHTA and CDR2 FQGNSA. Participants comprised healthy donors of bone marrow. V is TRBV7-2 and J is TRBJ1-4, with no clear D. The sample taken for sequencing was PBMCs. The receptor was derived from a man aged 30-40 years in good health and CMV-seronegative. In nucleotides, the CDR3 is TGTGCCAGCAGCTTAGACAGAACTAATGAAAAACTGTTTTTT. This gives the protein CASSLDRTNEKLFF. Combining the CDR3 with reference TRBV7-2 and TRBJ1-4 gives the whole variable domain GAGVSQSPSNKVTEKGKDVELRCDPISGHTALYWYRQSLGQGLEFLIYFQGNSAPDKSGLPSDRFSAERTGGSVSTLTIQRTQQEDSAVYLCASSLDRTNEKLFFGSGTQLSVL.